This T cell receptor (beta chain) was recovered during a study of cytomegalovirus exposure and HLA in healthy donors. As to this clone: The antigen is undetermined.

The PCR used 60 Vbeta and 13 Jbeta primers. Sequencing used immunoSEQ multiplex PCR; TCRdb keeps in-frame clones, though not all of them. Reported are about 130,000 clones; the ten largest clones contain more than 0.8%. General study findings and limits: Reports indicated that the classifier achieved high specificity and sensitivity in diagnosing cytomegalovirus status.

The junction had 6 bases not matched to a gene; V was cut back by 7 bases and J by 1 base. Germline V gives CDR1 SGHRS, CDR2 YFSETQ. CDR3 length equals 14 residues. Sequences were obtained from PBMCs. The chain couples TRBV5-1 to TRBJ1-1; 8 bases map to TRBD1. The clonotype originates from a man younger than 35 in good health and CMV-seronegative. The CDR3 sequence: CASAEGTGNTEAFF. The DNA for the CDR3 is TGCGCCAGCGCCGAAGGGACAGGGAACACTGAAGCTTTCTTT.